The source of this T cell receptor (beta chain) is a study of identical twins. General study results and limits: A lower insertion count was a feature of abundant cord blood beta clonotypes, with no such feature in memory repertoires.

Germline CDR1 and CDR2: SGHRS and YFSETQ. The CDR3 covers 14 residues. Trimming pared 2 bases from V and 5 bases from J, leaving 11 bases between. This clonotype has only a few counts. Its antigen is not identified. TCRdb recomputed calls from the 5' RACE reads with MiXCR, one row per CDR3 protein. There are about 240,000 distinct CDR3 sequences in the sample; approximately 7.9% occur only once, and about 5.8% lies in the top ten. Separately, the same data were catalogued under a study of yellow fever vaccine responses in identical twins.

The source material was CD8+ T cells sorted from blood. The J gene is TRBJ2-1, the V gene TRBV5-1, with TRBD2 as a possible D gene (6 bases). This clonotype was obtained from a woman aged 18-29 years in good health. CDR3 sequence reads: CASSFPAGNNEQFF. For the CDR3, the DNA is TGCGCCAGCAGCTTTCCGGCGGGAAACAATGAGCAGTTCTTC.